This T cell receptor beta chain appears in the sequencing data of a study of OX40 agonist ivuxolimab in advanced cancers. For the study at large: Every 2 weeks, patients received ivuxolimab intravenously, dosed at 0.01 to 10 mg/kg.

Note on this clone: The antigen remains undetermined.

TCRdb keeps only in-frame clones here, not all; method: immunoSEQ multiplex PCR. The sample has approximately 49,000 clones, around four fifths seen once; the top ten hold 1.5% to 2%. Overall study results and limits: Compared with CD4+, CD8+ T cells on average had more expanded clones.

The CDR3 extends over 14 amino acids. Germline V gives CDR1 LNHDA, CDR2 SQIVND (reference sequence). With 7 bases removed from V and 8 bases from J, the gap between germline ends came to 18 bases. This TCR came from an adult with an advanced solid tumor such as melanoma, head and neck, liver or kidney cancer. The sequencing here drew on CD4+ or CD8+ T cells sorted from blood, taken in a trial of the OX40 agonist ivuxolimab. The chain couples TRBV19 to TRBJ2-1, with D possibly being TRBD2 (5 bases). CDR3 bases: TGTGCCAGTAATAAGCGGATCGGTAGCTATGAGCAGTTCTTC. Its protein is CASNKRIGSYEQFF.